Each of the 25 T cell receptor beta chains below was sequenced from the same sample in a study of shared clonotypes between healthy human individuals. TCRdb keeps only in-frame clones here, not all; method: immunoSEQ multiplex PCR. The sample has about 1 million clones, about 75% seen once. Sequencing was done on a sample of memory CD4+ T cells sorted from blood. This sample's subset: CD45RA-negative fraction. These receptors were collected from a man younger than 30 in good health.

This chain connects TRBV4-1 to TRBJ2-3; D might be TRBD1 (5 bases). CDR1 and CDR2 from the germline V gene are MGHRA and YSYEKL. V shed 1 base and J shed 2 bases, with 10 bases lying between them. The CDR3 length is 15 residues. CDR3 nucleotide sequence: TGCGCCAGCAGCCAAGGTTCAGGGAACACAGATACGCAGTATTTT. Residues: CASSQGSGNTDTQYF.

The chain is built from TRBV6-5 and TRBJ1-1; 7 positions agree with TRBD1. Germline V gene sequence: CDR1 MNHEY, CDR2 SVGAGI. V gave up 4 bases and J gave up 4 bases; unmatched junction bases: 9. The CDR3 contains 15 residues. The CDR3 DNA follows: TGTGCCAGCAGTTTCAGACAGGGTTGGAGCACTGAAGCTTTCTTT. It translates to CASSFRQGWSTEAFF.

This chain connects TRBV18 to TRBJ1-4; possibly TRBD1 for D (5 bases). The CDR3 runs 14 residues. With 3 bases removed from V and 3 bases from J, the gap between germline ends came to 8 bases. Germline V gene data show CDR1 as KGHSH and CDR2 as LQKENI. This CDR3 reads CASSPPGANEKLFF. The CDR3 DNA reads TGTGCCAGCTCACCTCCGGGGGCTAATGAAAAACTGTTTTTT.

V and J are TRBV5-1 and TRBJ2-5, with 12 bases aligning to TRBD2. V trimming: 4 bases; J trimming: 4 bases; junction bases outside the gene matches: 5. Germline V gives CDR1 SGHRS, CDR2 YFSETQ. CDR3 length: 15 amino acids. The CDR3 reads CASSTPGLAGETQYF. The CDR3 DNA reads TGCGCCAGCAGCACACCGGGACTAGCGGGAGAGACCCAGTACTTC. The full variable domain, with the rest looked up from reference TRBV5-1 and TRBJ2-5, is KAGVTQTPRYLIKTRGQQVTLSCSPISGHRSVSWYQQTPGQGLQFLFEYFSETQRNKGNFPGRFSGRQFSNSRSEMNVSTLELGDSALYLCASSTPGLAGETQYFGPGTRLLVL.

The rearrangement uses TRBV10-3 and TRBJ1-2; D perhaps matches TRBD1 (6 bases). There are 13 residues in the CDR3. Germline CDR1 and CDR2: ENHRY and SYGVKD. V was cut by 6 bases and J by 6 bases, with 14 bases left in between. This chain's CDR3 is CAIRDPGHNGYTF. The CDR3 DNA reads as TGTGCCATCAGGGATCCGGGACACAATGGCTACACCTTC.

The chain recombines TRBV19 with TRBJ2-1, with TRBD2 as a possible D gene (6 bases). Trimming pared 6 bases from V and 0 bases from J, leaving 12 bases between. The CDR3 is 15 residues long. From germline, CDR1 is LNHDA and CDR2 SQIVND (reference sequence). The CDR3 spells CASSSSGFSYNEQFF. DNA of the CDR3: TGTGCCAGTAGCAGTAGCGGATTCTCCTACAATGAGCAGTTCTTC.

Turning to this clone: A far larger clone is one base from this, pointing to a likely read error. The chain recombines TRBV11-2 with TRBJ1-4, with D perhaps TRBD1 (6 bases). The CDR3 runs to 14 residues. Germline values: CDR1 SGHAT, CDR2 FQNNGV. The CDR3 DNA reads TGTGCCGGCAGTCCGCAGGGGAGTAGGGAAAAACTGTTTTTT. It is translated as CAGSPQGSREKLFF.

The chain employs TRBV2 and TRBJ1-4; tentative D call: TRBD1 (6 bases). Trimming cost V 7 bases and J 7 bases, with 13 bases left between them. Germline V gives CDR1 SNHLY, CDR2 FYNNEI. The CDR3 extends over 13 amino acids. In DNA form, the CDR3 reads TGTGCCAGCATTCGGGGACAAGGTGAAAAACTGTTTTTT. Protein product: CASIRGQGEKLFF.

This clone was observed a handful of times. J is TRBJ2-3 and V is TRBV10-3; D is unclear. Trimming stripped 10 bases from V and 0 bases from J, with 17 bases between. The CDR3 loop spans 15 amino acids. Germline assignment: CDR1 ENHRY and CDR2 SYGVKD. The CDR3 is CATLQAQFSTDTQYF. The CDR3 DNA reads TGTGCCACCCTTCAGGCCCAATTTAGCACAGATACGCAGTATTTT.

The chain carries TRBV4-1 and TRBJ1-4; D is unclear. The V and J ends lost 4 bases and 0 bases respectively, with 9 bases between them. The CDR3 has 15 amino acids. CDR1 is MGHRA, CDR2 YSYEKL, per germline. The CDR3 nucleotides read TGCGCCAGCAGCCTTAGGTTTGCAACTAATGAAAAACTGTTTTTT. Its translation is CASSLRFATNEKLFF.

The rearrangement uses TRBV21-1 and TRBJ2-7; whether TRBD1, the table's D call, matches the DNA was not checked. TRBV21-1 is an annotated pseudogene. This CDR3 comprises 17 residues. As DNA, the CDR3 is TGTGCCAGCAGCCCTAAACGCCGGACAGGGCCTATGGACGAGCAGTACTTC. Protein: CASSPKRRTGPMDEQYF.

The chain employs TRBV7-2 and TRBJ1-3; TRBD1 might be the D (6 bases). With 5 bases removed from V and 6 bases from J, the gap between germline ends came to 11 bases. This CDR3 contains 13 residues. Germline values: CDR1 SGHTA, CDR2 FQGNSA. CDR3 sequence reads: CASSARTANTIYF. The CDR3 nucleotides are TGTGCCAGCAGCGCCAGGACAGCAAACACCATATATTTT.

In this sample, this clone turned up a few times. The chain links TRBV7-3 to TRBJ2-3; the D gene is possibly TRBD2 (5 bases). The germline V and J ends were trimmed by 5 bases and 0 bases, with 12 bases remaining between them. This CDR3 has 15 amino acids. In germline, CDR1 is SGHTA, CDR2 FQGTGA. The CDR3 region has the DNA TGTGCCAGCAGCCTCGAGGGCCGGAGCACAGATACGCAGTATTTT. It specifies CASSLEGRSTDTQYF. Filled out from reference TRBV7-3 and TRBJ2-3, the complete variable domain reads GAGVSQTPSNKVTEKGKYVELRCDPISGHTALYWYRQSLGQGPEFLIYFQGTGAADDSGLPNDRFFAVRPEGSVSTLKIQRTERGDSAVYLCASSLEGRSTDTQYFGPGTRLTVL.

This clone was detected only a few times. The rearrangement links TRBV7-9 to TRBJ2-3; no firm D call. V lost 1 base and J lost 11, with 10 bases in between. Per germline, CDR1 SEHNR and CDR2 FQNEAQ (reference sequence). CDR3 length: 12 residues. The CDR3 spells CASSLEGFGQYF. The CDR3 coding sequence is TGTGCCAGCAGCTTAGAAGGGTTTGGGCAGTATTTT.

The chain recombines TRBV5-1 with TRBJ1-4; D is unclear. CDR1 is SGHRS and CDR2 is YFSETQ in the germline V gene. Trimming removed 0 bases at V and 8 bases at J, with 14 bases between. CDR3 length: 15 amino acids. In DNA, the CDR3 is TGCGCCAGCAGCTTGGTTGGGGTAGCCCAAGAAAAACTGTTTTTT. This gives the protein CASSLVGVAQEKLFF.

The rearrangement uses TRBV18 and TRBJ1-4; D is ambiguous. The V end was cut by 2 bases, the J end by 0 bases, with 10 bases between. The germline gives CDR1 KGHSH, CDR2 LQKENI. The CDR3 has 16 residues. In DNA, the CDR3 is TGTGCCAGCTCACCATCCTCCGGGGCAACTAATGAAAAACTGTTTTTT. Its translation is CASSPSSGATNEKLFF.

The V and J genes are TRBV5-4 and TRBJ2-7, with 7 positions matching TRBD1. Looked up from germline, CDR1 is SGHNT and CDR2 is YYREEE (reference sequence). The length of the CDR3 is 15 residues. J was trimmed by 7 bases and V by 4 bases; bases with no gene match: 14. DNA of the CDR3: TGTGCCAGCAGCCCGGACAGGTTATTTGAGCGGGAGCAGTACTTC. Translation: CASSPDRLFEREQYF. Full variable domain (outside the CDR3, taken from reference TRBV5-4 and TRBJ2-7): ETGVTQSPTHLIKTRGQQVTLRCSSQSGHNTVSWYQQALGQGPQFIFQYYREEENGRGNFPPRFSGLQFPNYSSELNVNALELDDSALYLCASSPDRLFEREQYFGPGTRLTVT.

The chain is built from TRBV2 and TRBJ2-3, with D possibly being TRBD1 (5 bases). With 7 bases removed from V and 4 bases from J, the gap between germline ends came to 9 bases. Per germline, CDR1 SNHLY and CDR2 FYNNEI. The CDR3 runs to 12 residues. The CDR3 bases are TGTGCCAGCAAATGGGGCGCAGATACGCAGTATTTT. Residues: CASKWGADTQYF.

This clone was counted at least ten times. The junction departs from germline at one end; a sequencing error may be responsible. The chain is built from TRBV2 and TRBJ1-1, with no clear D. Germline V CDR1 and CDR2: SNHLY, FYNNEI. The CDR3 is 18 residues long. CDR3 nucleotides: TGTGCCAGCATTGAAATCGGGTGGCAGACCCCCGGGAGCACTGAAGCTTTCTTT. Residues: CASIEIGWQTPGSTEAFF. The variable domain in full, with the rest retrieved from reference TRBV2 and TRBJ1-1, is EPEVTQTPSHQVTQMGQEVILRCVPISNHLYFYWYRQILGQKVEFLVSFYNNEISEKSEIFDDQFSVERPDGSNFTLKIRSTKLEDSAMYFCASIEIGWQTPGSTEAFFGQGTRLTVV.

This CDR3 is CSVVGVAGYNEQFF. The CDR3, as DNA: TGCAGCGTTGTAGGGGTAGCGGGATACAATGAGCAGTTCTTC. The chain is built from TRBV29-1 and TRBJ2-1; 8 bases line up with TRBD2. The CDR3 sequence is 14 residues long. V lost 4 bases, J lost 4 bases, and 6 bases stayed unmatched. CDR1 and CDR2 from the germline V gene are SQVTM and ANQGSEA.

The chain recombines TRBV27 with TRBJ2-7; possible D gene TRBD1, 8 bases. CDR1 MNHEY and CDR2 SMNVEV come from the germline V gene (reference sequence). With 5 bases removed from V and 1 base from J, the gap between germline ends came to 18 bases. The CDR3 has 16 residues. CDR3 amino acids: CASSIQGAGASYEQYF. Written as DNA, the CDR3 is TGTGCCAGCAGTATTCAGGGGGCGGGGGCTTCCTACGAGCAGTACTTC.

The V and J genes are TRBV7-2 and TRBJ2-7, with D perhaps TRBD1 or TRBD2 (5 bases each). V was clipped by 0 bases and J by 9 bases, with 21 bases between them. The CDR3 totals 16 residues. Per germline, CDR1 SGHTA and CDR2 FQGNSA. Here the CDR3 reads CASSLAHTGPRTAQYF. The CDR3 DNA reads as TGTGCCAGCAGCTTAGCACATACGGGACCGAGGACTGCGCAGTACTTC. Full variable domain (remainder filled in from reference TRBV7-2 and TRBJ2-7): GAGVSQSPSNKVTEKGKDVELRCDPISGHTALYWYRQSLGQGLEFLIYFQGNSAPDKSGLPSDRFSAERTGGSVSTLTIQRTQQEDSAVYLCASSLAHTGPRTAQYFGPGTRLTVT.

The chain joins TRBV9 to TRBJ1-2; D is unclear. Germline values: CDR1 SGDLS, CDR2 YYNGEE. V was trimmed by 1 base and J by 7 bases, leaving 20 bases between them. The CDR3 has 16 amino acids. Here the CDR3 reads CASSVNSGPFLRGYTF. In DNA form, the CDR3 reads TGTGCCAGCAGCGTAAATTCGGGCCCGTTTCTACGTGGCTACACCTTC.

The CDR3 coding sequence is TGTGCCAGTCGTTGGGACAGAGAAAGCTATGGCTACACCTTC. Encoded protein: CASRWDRESYGYTF. The genes are TRBV19 and TRBJ1-2; 7 positions match TRBD1. This CDR3 has 14 amino acids. J lost 4 bases, V lost 8 bases, and 10 bases had no gene match. Per germline, CDR1 LNHDA and CDR2 SQIVND (reference sequence).

This chain uses TRBV5-1 with TRBJ1-2; a possible D gene is TRBD1 (5 bases). The germline V gene encodes CDR1 SGHRS and CDR2 YFSETQ. V shed 4 bases and J shed 8 bases, with 18 bases lying between them. The CDR3 consists of 14 residues. The CDR3 coding sequence is TGCGCCAGCAGCATCACCACGGGGGTAAGCGGCTACACCTTC. This gives the protein CASSITTGVSGYTF.